This entry concerns a single T cell receptor beta chain. What antigen it recognizes has not been identified. No clone much larger than this one lies a single base away; base qualities are absent. The germline V gene supplies CDR1 SGHTS and CDR2 YDEGEE. The V end gives up 3 bases and the J end 7 bases, leaving 12 bases in the junction not matched to a gene. Its CDR3 holds 16 amino acids, cysteine through phenylalanine. Left in the record is the CDR3 DNA by itself, 48 bases read in frame from the first base. The sample's time point label is to be understood as: cells obtained before transplantation from donor or recipient. CD3+CD4+ and CD3+CD8+ populations were FACS-sorted from unstimulated pre-transplant donor and recipient cells taken from spleen or lymph nodes. The record originates from a study of graft-versus-host responses after intestinal transplantation (dated by TCRdb to the early 2020s). Study-wide context: The transplants that recipients received were multivisceral, liver-intestinal, or isolated intestinal. To identify alloreactive clones, pre-transplant mixed lymphocyte reaction products were sequenced and then compared with unstimulated pre-transplant donor and recipient T cells. Of the roughly 25 intestinal transplant recipients enrolled in the cohort, one of whom was a retransplant, 3 patients without pretransplant specimens were excluded. Graft-versus-host and host-versus-graft alloreactive T cell clones were tracked in the graft, circulation and bone marrow after intestinal transplantation using bulk TCR-beta CDR3 sequencing. Instead of going to the commercial service, samples from three later patients were sequenced in-house on an Illumina MiSeq and processed with MiXCR. Donor T cell macrochimerism was defined as a peak of at least 4% donor T cells among recipient peripheral blood mononuclear cells. All recipients received anti-thymocyte globulin induction followed by maintenance tacrolimus and steroids for about three years. The paper's findings and limits, for the study overall: GvH clones were found in recipient bone marrow, and some of the GvH clones appeared earlier in ileal mucosa or blood, which is consistent with an intestinal mucosal origin. Conclusions were limited by the relatively low number and heterogeneity of intestinal transplant patients. Patients with donor T cell macrochimerism had high GvH to HvG T cell clonal ratios in their allografts. Early after transplant, peak levels of circulating GvH clones were found to be associated with declines in HvG clones.

The library was generated by the immunoSEQ multiplex PCR assay. For most patients, genomic DNA was isolated with the Qiagen DNeasy Blood and Tissue Kit and shipped frozen to Adaptive Biotechnologies for TCR sequencing. For most patients, high-throughput TCR-beta CDR3 sequencing of genomic DNA was performed by Adaptive Biotechnologies. For the original study's pipeline: TCR sequencing data for around 19 patients were retrieved from Adaptive's ImmunoSEQ software; a few other patients were processed with MiXCR and VDJtools. CD4 versus CD8 sorting errors were corrected by removing sequences found in both subsets at a frequency ratio below 5:1. CDR3 nucleotide sequences shared by donor and recipient were removed because the origin of these sequences could not be assigned. At least 2-fold expansion over unstimulated cells and a minimum CFSE-low frequency of 0.002% (template counts) or 0.001% (read counts) were required for clones to be classified as alloreactive. A clone was considered mappable if detected in the sequenced pre-transplant spleen, lymph node, or MLR CFSE-low populations of the donor or recipient. The cumulative frequency of alloreactive clones was calculated as a percentage of all sequences, weighted by copy number. As stored in TCRdb, this immuneACCESS dataset retains in-frame rearrangements with V and J assigned. A fraction of the clones does not appear; measured against another copy, unresolved V genes explain less than half of the discrepancy, and the remainder lacks a known reason. V, J and clone size are those of that table, while D and trimming were read from the DNA. The sample yields about 85,000 clones; about four fifths were counted once. The ten most abundant clones make up approximately 0.78% of the sample.

The chain employs TRBV5-8 and TRBJ2-1; TRBD1 fits 8 bases in the junction. This clonotype was sampled from a human donor who received an intestinal transplant. The source material was unstimulated CD4+ T cells sorted from spleen or lymph node cells, sampled before intestinal transplant. CDR3 reads: CASSYRPQGARNEQFF. The nucleotide sequence reads TGTGCCAGCAGCTATCGACCTCAGGGGGCGAGGAATGAGCAGTTCTTC.